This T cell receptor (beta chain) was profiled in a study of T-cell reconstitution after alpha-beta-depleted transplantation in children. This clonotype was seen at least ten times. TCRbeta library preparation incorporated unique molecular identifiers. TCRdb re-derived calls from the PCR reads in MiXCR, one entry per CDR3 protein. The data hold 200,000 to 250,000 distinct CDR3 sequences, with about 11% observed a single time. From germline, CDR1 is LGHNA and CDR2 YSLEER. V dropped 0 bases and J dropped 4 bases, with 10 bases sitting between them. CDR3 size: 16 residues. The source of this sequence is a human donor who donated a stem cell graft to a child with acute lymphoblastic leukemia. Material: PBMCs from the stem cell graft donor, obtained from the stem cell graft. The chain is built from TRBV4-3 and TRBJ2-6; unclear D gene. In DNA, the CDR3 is TGCGCCAGCAGCCAAGAATGGGCGGACGGGGCCAACGTCCTGACTTTC. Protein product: CASSQEWADGANVLTF.